A selection of T cell receptor beta chains follows, all from one sample in a study of cytomegalovirus exposure and HLA in healthy donors. The data were produced by immunoSEQ multiplex PCR, yet TCRdb's version contains in-frame clones alone and is incomplete. The sample has some 74,000 clones, approximately 93% seen once. Sequencing used PBMCs. These receptors were taken from a woman aged 30 to 39 in good health and CMV-seronegative. The CDR3 runs from the conserved cysteine through the conserved F or W. D genes are given only for firm matches. Size tells how often a clone was seen (once, few, many) or the class of an expanded clone, and some rows leave it out.

J gene	V gene	D gene	clone size	CDR3 protein	CDR3 DNA
TRBJ2-1	TRBV7-2	TRBD2	.	CASSLSPAGGISYNEQFF	TGTGCCAGCAGCTTATCTCCAGCGGGGGGAATCTCCTACAATGAGCAGTTCTTC
TRBJ1-2	TRBV28	.	.	CASSLPRGYGYTF	TGTGCCAGCAGTTTACCCAGGGGCTATGGCTACACCTTC
TRBJ2-7	TRBV4-1	TRBD1	.	CASSPTQGYEQYF	TGCGCCAGCAGCCCGACACAGGGGTACGAGCAGTACTTC
TRBJ2-7	TRBV14	.	.	CASSQDFSGIEQYF	TGTGCCAGCAGCCAAGATTTTTCGGGGATCGAGCAGTACTTC
TRBJ1-5	TRBV2	TRBD1	.	CASRKDRPNQPQHF	TGTGCCAGCAGGAAGGACAGGCCGAATCAGCCCCAGCATTTT
TRBJ1-6	TRBV9	.	.	CASSVAGAGSPLHF	TGTGCCAGCAGCGTAGCAGGGGCGGGTTCACCCCTCCACTTT
TRBJ1-5	TRBV19	TRBD1	.	CASHGQGAFQPQHF	TGTGCCAGTCATGGACAGGGGGCTTTCCAGCCCCAGCATTTT
TRBJ2-7	TRBV18	TRBD2	.	CASSPYPLADYEQYF	TGTGCCAGCTCACCCTACCCGCTAGCGGATTACGAGCAGTACTTC
TRBJ2-4	TRBV9	.	.	CASSVGGQIAKNIQYF	TGTGCCAGCAGCGTAGGGGGGCAGATAGCCAAAAACATTCAGTACTTC
TRBJ2-7	TRBV6-6	.	.	CASSYLGGYEQYF	TGTGCCAGCAGTTATCTCGGGGGCTACGAGCAGTACTTC
TRBJ1-2	TRBV5-1	.	few	CASSPASSHRVGYTF	TGCGCCAGCAGCCCTGCATCCAGTCACAGGGTTGGCTACACCTTC
TRBJ2-1	TRBV7-2	.	.	CASSLGRGGPSYNEQFF	TGTGCCAGCAGCTTAGGGCGGGGCGGCCCCTCCTACAATGAGCAGTTCTTC
TRBJ2-7	TRBV7-6	TRBD1	.	CASSPDRDRTYEQYF	TGTGCCAGCAGCCCCGACCGGGACAGGACCTACGAGCAGTACTTC
TRBJ1-5	TRBV6-5	.	.	CASSRRSGSNQPQHF	TGTGCCAGCAGCCGACGATCAGGTAGCAATCAGCCCCAGCATTTT
TRBJ2-3	TRBV28	TRBD1	.	CASSLGLRRGGRDTDTQYF	TGTGCCAGCAGTTTAGGGCTACGCCGAGGGGGCCGGGACACAGATACGCAGTATTTT
TRBJ2-5	TRBV6-6	.	.	CASSYAGTQETQYF	TGTGCCAGCAGTTACGCGGGGACTCAAGAGACCCAGTACTTC
TRBJ2-5	TRBV18	.	.	CASSPPASLTQYF	TGTGCCAGCTCACCACCGGCTAGCTTAACGCAGTACTTC
TRBJ1-5	TRBV5-4	.	.	CASSSGDSNQPQHF	TGTGCCAGCAGCTCGGGGGACAGCAATCAGCCCCAGCATTTT
TRBJ2-2	TRBV4-2	TRBD2	.	CASSQSGEPGELFF	TGTGCCAGCAGCCAAAGCGGGGAGCCCGGGGAGCTGTTTTTT
TRBJ1-1	TRBV10-3	TRBD1	.	CAISIGGQLNTEAFF	TGTGCCATCAGTATAGGGGGCCAGTTAAACACTGAAGCTTTCTTT
TRBJ1-3	TRBV30	.	few	CAWLTGISGNTIYF	TGTGCCTGGCTAACAGGGATCTCTGGAAACACCATATATTTT
TRBJ2-7	TRBV27	.	.	CASMNRPSSYEQYF	TGTGCCAGCATGAACAGGCCTAGCTCCTACGAGCAGTACTTC
TRBJ1-1	TRBV5-1	.	.	CASSSGGVMNTEAFF	TGCGCCAGCAGCTCGGGGGGAGTCATGAACACTGAAGCTTTCTTT
TRBJ2-5	TRBV5-8	.	.	CASSIGTSQETQYF	TGTGCCAGCAGCATTGGGACATCGCAAGAGACCCAGTACTTC
TRBJ2-3	TRBV5-1	.	.	CASSLEFPGDTQYF	TGCGCCAGCAGCTTGGAATTTCCGGGAGATACGCAGTATTTT
TRBJ1-2	TRBV7-9	.	.	CASSPPGGNYGYTF	TGTGCCAGCAGCCCCCCCGGCGGTAACTATGGCTACACCTTC
TRBJ2-3	TRBV7-3	TRBD2	.	CASSRTSGSTDTQYF	TGTGCCAGCAGCCGGACTAGCGGGAGTACAGATACGCAGTATTTT
TRBJ2-7	TRBV5-1	.	.	CASSPSGAYEQYF	TGCGCCAGCAGCCCAAGCGGTGCCTACGAGCAGTACTTC
TRBJ1-1	TRBV7-6	.	.	CASSLGTGNTEAFF	TGTGCCAGCAGCTTAGGTACAGGAAACACTGAAGCTTTCTTT
TRBJ2-1	TRBV2	TRBD2	.	CASSEGTSGGWIDEQFF	TGTGCCAGCAGTGAAGGGACTAGCGGGGGATGGATCGATGAGCAGTTCTTC
TRBJ2-1	TRBV28	TRBD1	.	CASPRTGMYNEQFF	TGTGCCAGCCCCCGGACAGGGATGTACAATGAGCAGTTCTTC
TRBJ1-1	TRBV5-5	.	.	CASSVDSGRYQPGGTEAFF	TGTGCCAGCAGCGTGGATTCGGGAAGGTACCAGCCCGGGGGTACTGAAGCTTTCTTT
TRBJ2-7	TRBV28	TRBD2	.	CASSPPGLAGSYEQYF	TGTGCCAGCAGTCCCCCAGGGCTAGCGGGGTCCTACGAGCAGTACTTC
TRBJ2-2	TRBV11-3	TRBD2	once	CASSLGAGKVELFF	TGTGCCAGCAGCTTAGGAGCGGGGAAGGTGGAGCTGTTTTTT
TRBJ1-2	TRBV19	.	.	CASSVSAGGYTF	TGTGCCAGTAGTGTATCCGCAGGTGGCTACACCTTC
TRBJ1-3	TRBV25-1	.	.	CASTQGSGNTIYF	TGTGCCAGCACCCAGGGTTCTGGAAACACCATATATTTT
TRBJ2-3	TRBV15	TRBD2	.	CATGKRVAGGTDTQYF	TGTGCCACCGGCAAAAGGGTAGCGGGCGGCACAGATACGCAGTATTTT
TRBJ1-2	TRBV10-3	.	.	CAISESPRGYGYTF	TGTGCCATCAGTGAGTCCCCCAGAGGATATGGCTACACCTTC